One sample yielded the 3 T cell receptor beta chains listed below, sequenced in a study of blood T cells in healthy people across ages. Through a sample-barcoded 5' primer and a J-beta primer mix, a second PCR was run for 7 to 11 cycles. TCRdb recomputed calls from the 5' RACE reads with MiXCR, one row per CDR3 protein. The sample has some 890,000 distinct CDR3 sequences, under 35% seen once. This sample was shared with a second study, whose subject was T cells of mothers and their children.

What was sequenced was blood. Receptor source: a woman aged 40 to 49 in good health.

The CDR3 DNA is TGTGCCAGCAGGACTTTCCGGGAGCTTTCCTACAATGAGCAGTTCTTC. Protein: CASRTFRELSYNEQFF. The rearrangement joins TRBV11-2 to TRBJ2-1; the D gene is possibly TRBD2 (6 bases). This CDR3 region has 16 residues. V dropped 6 bases and J dropped 1 base, with 16 bases sitting between them. Germline CDR1 and CDR2: SGHAT and FQNNGV.

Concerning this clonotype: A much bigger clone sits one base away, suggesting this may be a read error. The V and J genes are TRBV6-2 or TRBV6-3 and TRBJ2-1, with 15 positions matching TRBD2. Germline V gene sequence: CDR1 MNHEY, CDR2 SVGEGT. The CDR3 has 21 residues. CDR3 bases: TGTGCCAGCAGGCTACCTCGGACTAGCGGGGGGGAAGCTAGCTCCTACAATGAGCTGTTCTTC. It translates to CASRLPRTSGGEASSYNELFF.

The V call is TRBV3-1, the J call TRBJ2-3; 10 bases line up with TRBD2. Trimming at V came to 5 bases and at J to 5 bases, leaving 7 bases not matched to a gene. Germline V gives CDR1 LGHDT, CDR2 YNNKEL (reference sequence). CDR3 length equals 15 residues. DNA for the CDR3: TGTGCCAGCAGCTTAGCGGGGGGTTCGGGAGATACGCAGTATTTT. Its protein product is CASSLAGGSGDTQYF.